Listed below are T cell receptor beta chains from one sample, sequenced in a study of cytomegalovirus exposure and HLA in healthy donors. TCRdb's table, derived via immunoSEQ multiplex PCR, lists solely in-frame clones and lacks some. Of tens of thousands of clones listed, approximately 90% were seen once; the top ten hold about 2.2%. What was sequenced was PBMCs. These receptors all come from a man between 25 and 39 years old in good health and CMV-seronegative. Each CDR3 is given with its conserved first and last residue. The D gene is left open where the match is weak. Some rows have no size entry. The others give once, few or many, or a class for an expanded clone.

D gene: NA; J gene: TRBJ1-4; clone size: NA; V gene: TRBV6-1; CDR3 DNA: TGTGCCAGCAGAGCTGTTACTAATGAAAAACTGTTTTTT; CDR3 protein: CASRAVTNEKLFF
D gene: NA; J gene: TRBJ1-6; clone size: NA; V gene: TRBV2; CDR3 DNA: TGTGCCAGCAGTGATTTGGGTCAGGGGAATTCACCCCTCCACTTT; CDR3 protein: CASSDLGQGNSPLHF
D gene: NA; J gene: TRBJ1-3; clone size: NA; V gene: TRBV28; CDR3 DNA: TGTGCCAGCAGTTTAGGTCTCGGGGGAAGGGCTGGAAACACCATATATTTT; CDR3 protein: CASSLGLGGRAGNTIYF
D gene: NA; J gene: TRBJ1-2; clone size: NA; V gene: TRBV28; CDR3 DNA: TGTGCCAGCAGTGCGGGACCTTACATCTATGGCTACACCTTC; CDR3 protein: CASSAGPYIYGYTF
D gene: TRBD1; J gene: TRBJ2-7; clone size: NA; V gene: TRBV29-1; CDR3 DNA: TGCAGCGTTGTGCCGCCGGGACAGGGCTACGAGCAGTACTTC; CDR3 protein: CSVVPPGQGYEQYF
D gene: NA; J gene: TRBJ2-5; clone size: NA; V gene: TRBV7-8; CDR3 DNA: TGTGCCAGCAGCTTAGCGCGGGACTTTGCTCCGGAGACCCAGTACTTC; CDR3 protein: CASSLARDFAPETQYF
D gene: NA; J gene: TRBJ2-1; clone size: once; V gene: TRBV7-9; CDR3 DNA: TGTGCCAGCAGCTCCGGGGACACCAATGAGCAGTTCTTC; CDR3 protein: CASSSGDTNEQFF
D gene: TRBD1; J gene: TRBJ1-2; clone size: NA; V gene: TRBV5-1; CDR3 DNA: TGCGCCAGCAGCTTATCCACAGGGGGCGCAGGCGGCTACACCTTC; CDR3 protein: CASSLSTGGAGGYTF
D gene: NA; J gene: TRBJ2-2; clone size: NA; V gene: TRBV10-1; CDR3 DNA: TGCGCCAGAATCGCGACAGGAAACACCGGGGAGCTGTTTTTT; CDR3 protein: CARIATGNTGELFF
D gene: NA; J gene: TRBJ2-1; clone size: once; V gene: TRBV6-1; CDR3 DNA: TGTGCCAGCAGTGATGCTCTCGGGTATGAGCAGTTCTTC; CDR3 protein: CASSDALGYEQFF
D gene: TRBD2; J gene: TRBJ2-7; clone size: NA; V gene: TRBV5-1; CDR3 DNA: TGCGCCAGCAGCTTGCCGGGAGGGAGTCTAAACGAGCAGTACTTC; CDR3 protein: CASSLPGGSLNEQYF
D gene: TRBD1; J gene: TRBJ2-1; clone size: NA; V gene: TRBV19; CDR3 DNA: TGTGCCAGTAGTCCCGAGGGGGCCGGGGAGCAGTTCTTC; CDR3 protein: CASSPEGAGEQFF
D gene: TRBD2; J gene: TRBJ2-5; clone size: NA; V gene: TRBV14; CDR3 DNA: TGTGCCAGCAGCCAACGGACTAGCGGGAGGGCCATAGGCCAAGAGACCCAGTACTTC; CDR3 protein: CASSQRTSGRAIGQETQYF
D gene: NA; J gene: TRBJ2-7; clone size: NA; V gene: TRBV7-2; CDR3 DNA: TGTGCCAGCAGCTCCCGCGTGACTTACGAGCAGTACTTC; CDR3 protein: CASSSRVTYEQYF
D gene: NA; J gene: TRBJ2-3; clone size: NA; V gene: TRBV7-2; CDR3 DNA: TGTGCCAGCAGCTCGGCTCAGGCGGATACGCAGTATTTT; CDR3 protein: CASSSAQADTQYF
D gene: NA; J gene: TRBJ2-7; clone size: NA; V gene: TRBV29-1; CDR3 DNA: TGCAGCGTTGCAGGCCTCTACGAGCAGTACTTC; CDR3 protein: CSVAGLYEQYF
D gene: TRBD1; J gene: TRBJ1-3; clone size: NA; V gene: TRBV28; CDR3 DNA: TGTGCCAGCAGCAAACAGGGGTCTGGAAACACCATATATTTT; CDR3 protein: CASSKQGSGNTIYF
D gene: TRBD2; J gene: TRBJ2-3; clone size: NA; V gene: TRBV5-4; CDR3 DNA: TGTGCCAGCAGCTTGATAAGCGGGGGAGATACGCAGTATTTT; CDR3 protein: CASSLISGGDTQYF
D gene: NA; J gene: TRBJ2-7; clone size: NA; V gene: TRBV6-1; CDR3 DNA: TGTGCCAGCAGGACAGACCCGAAAGGGGCCTACGAGCAGTACTTC; CDR3 protein: CASRTDPKGAYEQYF
D gene: NA; J gene: TRBJ2-1; clone size: NA; V gene: TRBV13; CDR3 DNA: TGTGCCAGCAGCTCCGCCTACAATGAGCAGTTCTTC; CDR3 protein: CASSSAYNEQFF
D gene: NA; J gene: TRBJ2-3; clone size: NA; V gene: TRBV4-2; CDR3 DNA: TGTGCCAGCAGCCAACAGGTCTCTACGCAGTATTTT; CDR3 protein: CASSQQVSTQYF
D gene: NA; J gene: TRBJ2-1; clone size: NA; V gene: TRBV2; CDR3 DNA: TGTGCCAGCAGTGAATCTAGCTGGGAGCAGTTCTTC; CDR3 protein: CASSESSWEQFF
D gene: TRBD2; J gene: TRBJ2-7; clone size: NA; V gene: TRBV30; CDR3 DNA: TGTGCCTGGAGTGTACAAGGCGGACTAGCGGCTCGCGAGCAGTACTTC; CDR3 protein: CAWSVQGGLAAREQYF
D gene: TRBD2; J gene: TRBJ2-3; clone size: NA; V gene: TRBV25-1; CDR3 DNA: TGTGCCAGCAGTTCCGCGGGAGGAACAGATACGCAGTATTTT; CDR3 protein: CASSSAGGTDTQYF
D gene: TRBD1; J gene: TRBJ1-2; clone size: NA; V gene: TRBV5-1; CDR3 DNA: TGCGCCAGCAGCTTGGGGACAGGGGAAGGCTACACCTTC; CDR3 protein: CASSLGTGEGYTF
D gene: NA; J gene: TRBJ2-7; clone size: NA; V gene: TRBV5-4; CDR3 DNA: TGTGCCAGCAGCTTTGGTGGGCACGAGCAGTACTTC; CDR3 protein: CASSFGGHEQYF
D gene: TRBD2; J gene: TRBJ2-1; clone size: NA; V gene: TRBV6-1; CDR3 DNA: TGTGCCAGCGGAGGCTCTGGACTAGCGGGCAATGAGCAGTTCTTC; CDR3 protein: CASGGSGLAGNEQFF
D gene: TRBD1; J gene: TRBJ2-7; clone size: once; V gene: TRBV30; CDR3 DNA: TGTGCCTGGACTGGGGACAGGGGAACCTACGAGCAGTACTTC; CDR3 protein: CAWTGDRGTYEQYF
D gene: NA; J gene: TRBJ2-6; clone size: once; V gene: TRBV5-1; CDR3 DNA: TGCGCCAGCAGCTTGGCCAACTCTGGGGCCAACGTCCTGACTTTC; CDR3 protein: CASSLANSGANVLTF
D gene: TRBD1; J gene: TRBJ1-3; clone size: NA; V gene: TRBV5-5; CDR3 DNA: TGTGCCAGCAGCCTGGACAGGGGAAACACCATATATTTT; CDR3 protein: CASSLDRGNTIYF
D gene: TRBD1; J gene: TRBJ1-2; clone size: NA; V gene: TRBV6-5; CDR3 DNA: TGTGCCAGCAGTCGAAATCGTCGGGACAGTTATGGCTACACCTTC; CDR3 protein: CASSRNRRDSYGYTF
D gene: NA; J gene: TRBJ1-1; clone size: NA; V gene: TRBV15; CDR3 DNA: TGTGCCACCAGCAGAGGAGAGGTCCACCGGAGAACTGAAGCTTTCTTT; CDR3 protein: CATSRGEVHRRTEAFF
D gene: TRBD1; J gene: TRBJ2-7; clone size: NA; V gene: TRBV6-1; CDR3 DNA: TGTGCCAGCAGTGATTCCGGGACAGTGAATGTCGGGCAGTACTTC; CDR3 protein: CASSDSGTVNVGQYF
D gene: TRBD1; J gene: TRBJ1-2; clone size: once; V gene: TRBV28; CDR3 DNA: TGTGCCAGCAGCAACCTATACAGGGGGGATTATGGCTACACCTTC; CDR3 protein: CASSNLYRGDYGYTF
D gene: NA; J gene: TRBJ1-2; clone size: NA; V gene: TRBV27; CDR3 DNA: TGTGCCAGCAGTTTCGCGGGGGAAGCTAACTATGGCTACACCTTC; CDR3 protein: CASSFAGEANYGYTF
D gene: TRBD1; J gene: TRBJ2-7; clone size: NA; V gene: TRBV19; CDR3 DNA: TGTGCCAGTAGTATCCTCACCCGGCCGACAGGGGGGTACGAGCAGTACTTC; CDR3 protein: CASSILTRPTGGYEQYF
D gene: NA; J gene: TRBJ1-5; clone size: NA; V gene: TRBV6-1; CDR3 DNA: TGTGCCACCACGTGGGGGGATAGCAATCAGCCCCAGCATTTT; CDR3 protein: CATTWGDSNQPQHF
D gene: NA; J gene: TRBJ2-1; clone size: NA; V gene: TRBV20-1; CDR3 DNA: TGCAGTGCTAGAGTGGCGGGGAAACAGTTCTTC; CDR3 protein: CSARVAGKQFF
D gene: TRBD2; J gene: TRBJ2-1; clone size: NA; V gene: TRBV9; CDR3 DNA: TGTGCCAGCAGCGCAACTAGCGGCTACAATGAGCAGTTCTTC; CDR3 protein: CASSATSGYNEQFF
D gene: TRBD2; J gene: TRBJ2-2; clone size: NA; V gene: TRBV19; CDR3 DNA: TGTGCCAGTATCGGGACTAGGGTGAACACCGGGGAGCTGTTTTTT; CDR3 protein: CASIGTRVNTGELFF
D gene: NA; J gene: TRBJ2-7; clone size: NA; V gene: TRBV5-1; CDR3 DNA: TGCGCCAGCAGCTTGGATACAGTTGGCTACGAGCAGTACTTC; CDR3 protein: CASSLDTVGYEQYF
D gene: NA; J gene: TRBJ1-5; clone size: NA; V gene: TRBV6-5; CDR3 DNA: TGTGCCACCAAACCAGGGCAATATAGCAATCAGCCCCAGCATTTT; CDR3 protein: CATKPGQYSNQPQHF
D gene: TRBD2; J gene: TRBJ2-7; clone size: NA; V gene: TRBV6-5; CDR3 DNA: TGTGCCAGCAGGCGGACTAGCGGGACCTACGAGCAGTACTTC; CDR3 protein: CASRRTSGTYEQYF
D gene: NA; J gene: TRBJ2-7; clone size: NA; V gene: TRBV21-1; CDR3 DNA: TGTGCCAGCAGCAGGGCCAGGGAATGCGAGCAGTACTTC; CDR3 protein: CASSRARECEQYF
D gene: TRBD2; J gene: TRBJ2-1; clone size: NA; V gene: TRBV15; CDR3 DNA: TGTGCCACCAATGGCGGGGGGGCCTACAATGAGCAGTTCTTC; CDR3 protein: CATNGGGAYNEQFF
D gene: TRBD1; J gene: TRBJ1-2; clone size: NA; V gene: TRBV5-4; CDR3 DNA: TGTGCCAGCAGTTCCGACAGGGACTATGGCTACACCTTC; CDR3 protein: CASSSDRDYGYTF
D gene: NA; J gene: TRBJ1-2; clone size: NA; V gene: TRBV28; CDR3 DNA: TGTGCCAGCACGTCAGACATAACTAACTATGGCTACACCTTC; CDR3 protein: CASTSDITNYGYTF
D gene: TRBD1; J gene: TRBJ2-1; clone size: NA; V gene: TRBV11-3; CDR3 DNA: TGTGCCAGCAGCTCAAGCGGCCGGCAGGGGGCTTACAATGAGCAGTTCTTC; CDR3 protein: CASSSSGRQGAYNEQFF
D gene: NA; J gene: TRBJ1-1; clone size: NA; V gene: TRBV4-1; CDR3 DNA: TGCGCCAGCAGCCTAGCGCAAGGGATGAACACTGAAGCTTTCTTT; CDR3 protein: CASSLAQGMNTEAFF
D gene: TRBD1; J gene: TRBJ1-2; clone size: NA; V gene: TRBV27; CDR3 DNA: TGTGCCAGCAGTAGACAGGGGGCTTACTATGGCTACACCTTC; CDR3 protein: CASSRQGAYYGYTF
D gene: TRBD2; J gene: TRBJ2-1; clone size: NA; V gene: TRBV28; CDR3 DNA: TGTGCCAGCAGTCCTCCTGGCGGGAGATCCTACAATGAGCAGTTCTTC; CDR3 protein: CASSPPGGRSYNEQFF
D gene: NA; J gene: TRBJ1-5; clone size: NA; V gene: TRBV7-8; CDR3 DNA: TGTGCCAGCAGCCCCTCCCCTTATAGCAATCAGCCCCAGCATTTT; CDR3 protein: CASSPSPYSNQPQHF
D gene: TRBD1; J gene: TRBJ2-7; clone size: NA; V gene: TRBV27; CDR3 DNA: TGTGCCAGCAGTTGGGGACAGGGGATCCACGAGCAGTACTTC; CDR3 protein: CASSWGQGIHEQYF
D gene: NA; J gene: TRBJ1-2; clone size: once; V gene: TRBV6-5; CDR3 DNA: TGTGCCAGCAGTTACTCAGGGTCGGGGGGCTACACCTTC; CDR3 protein: CASSYSGSGGYTF
D gene: NA; J gene: TRBJ2-2; clone size: NA; V gene: TRBV28; CDR3 DNA: TGTGCCAGCAGGGGGCGAGTAACCGGGGAGCTGTTTTTT; CDR3 protein: CASRGRVTGELFF
D gene: NA; J gene: TRBJ1-4; clone size: NA; V gene: TRBV2; CDR3 DNA: TGTGCCAGCAGTGAGGCAGGGTTCAATGAAAAACTGTTTTTT; CDR3 protein: CASSEAGFNEKLFF
D gene: TRBD2; J gene: TRBJ2-1; clone size: NA; V gene: TRBV2; CDR3 DNA: TGTGCCAGCAGTGACCGCGGGCGGGGGGGCTACAATGAGCAGTTCTTC; CDR3 protein: CASSDRGRGGYNEQFF
D gene: NA; J gene: TRBJ2-7; clone size: few; V gene: TRBV7-9; CDR3 DNA: TGTGCCAGCAGCAAAGGCCGGGACACGTACGAGCAGTACTTC; CDR3 protein: CASSKGRDTYEQYF
D gene: TRBD1; J gene: TRBJ2-1; clone size: NA; V gene: TRBV5-5; CDR3 DNA: TGTGCCAGCAGCTCTACCGGGACAGGGGGCTACAATGAGCAGTTCTTC; CDR3 protein: CASSSTGTGGYNEQFF
D gene: NA; J gene: TRBJ2-2; clone size: once; V gene: TRBV6-1; CDR3 DNA: TGTGCCGGCCACACGAACACCGGGGAGCTGTTTTTT; CDR3 protein: CAGHTNTGELFF